This T cell receptor (beta chain) was recorded in a study of graft-versus-host responses after intestinal transplantation. Background on the study: For approximately 3 years after anti-thymocyte globulin induction, all recipients took tacrolimus and steroids. Overall study results and limits: Researchers found GvH clones in recipient marrow, and some showed up first in ileum or blood. Clonal ratios of graft-versus-host to host-versus-graft in allografts were high for patients exhibiting graft-donor T cell macrochimerism.

The method was immunoSEQ multiplex PCR; TCRdb's version includes in-frame clones alone and lacks a portion of them. The repertoire holds around 20,000 clones, with over 75% as singletons. The length of the CDR3 is 16 residues. CDR1 ENHRY and CDR2 SYGVKD come from the germline V gene. J was trimmed by 6 bases and V by 6 bases; bases with no gene match: 9. Concerning this clone itself: Antigen unknown.

The specimen comprised PBMCs, sampled 14 days after transplant. The receptor was isolated from a human patient who received an intestinal transplant, so some T cells may come from the graft donor. V and J are TRBV10-3 and TRBJ2-3; 13 nucleotides align to TRBD2. CDR3 protein: CAIRETSGGASDTQYF. The CDR3 coding sequence is TGTGCCATCAGGGAAACTAGCGGGGGGGCTTCGGATACGCAGTATTTT.